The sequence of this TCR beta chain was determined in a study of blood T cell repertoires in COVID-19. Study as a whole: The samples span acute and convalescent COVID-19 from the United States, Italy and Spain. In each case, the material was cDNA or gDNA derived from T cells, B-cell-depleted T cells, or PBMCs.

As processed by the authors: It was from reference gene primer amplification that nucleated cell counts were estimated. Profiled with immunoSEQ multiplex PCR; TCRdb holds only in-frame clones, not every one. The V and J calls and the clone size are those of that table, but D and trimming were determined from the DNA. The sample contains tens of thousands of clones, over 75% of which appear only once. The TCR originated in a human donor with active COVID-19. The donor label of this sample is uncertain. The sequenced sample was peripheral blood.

CDR3 in amino acids: CASSVTGQGEKLFF. The DNA for the CDR3 is TGTGCCAGCAGCGTGACAGGCCAGGGGGAAAAACTGTTTTTT. V is TRBV9 and J is TRBJ1-4, with a weak D call TRBD1 (6 bases). V gave up 2 bases and J gave up 8 bases, with 13 bases separating them. CDR1 is SGDLS, CDR2 YYNGEE, per germline. CDR3 length: 14 amino acids.